The 18 T cell receptor beta chains listed next were all sequenced from one sample in a study of blood T cell repertoires in COVID-19. TCRdb's copy holds only in-frame clones and misses some; the assay was immunoSEQ multiplex PCR. The profile shows a few hundred thousand clones, around 88% of them singletons. The sequencing input was peripheral blood. These receptor sequences come from a woman aged 45-65 years with acute or convalescent COVID-19.

J is TRBJ2-5 and V is TRBV24-1; a possible D gene is TRBD2 (5 bases). The germline gives CDR1 KGHDR, CDR2 SFDVKD. This CDR3 is 15 amino acids long. V lost 9 bases and J 6 bases, leaving 22 bases between the germline ends. CDR3 region: CATAESGGHQKTQYF. The CDR3 DNA reads as TGTGCCACCGCCGAATCTGGCGGGCACCAGAAGACCCAGTACTTC.

This chain links TRBV10-3 with TRBJ2-5, with no clear D. V was pared by 6 bases and J by 2 bases, with 16 bases between. The length of the CDR3 is 15 residues. Germline V CDR1 and CDR2: ENHRY, SYGVKD. In DNA form, the CDR3 reads TGTGCCATCAGGGGCGCGATTAGAACTCAAGAGACCCAGTACTTC. Its protein is CAIRGAIRTQETQYF.

The chain employs TRBV29-1 and TRBJ2-1; D is unclear. There are 12 residues in the CDR3. The V and J ends lost 4 bases and 2 bases respectively, with 6 bases between them. Germline loops: CDR1 SQVTM, CDR2 ANQGSEA. CDR3 DNA: TGCAGCGTTGGGGCTGCCTACAATGAGCAGTTCTTC. Translation gives CSVGAAYNEQFF.

The CDR3 region is CASSLERFGELFF. The CDR3 region has the DNA TGTGCCAGCAGCTTAGAACGGTTCGGGGAGCTGTTTTTT. The chain carries TRBV11-3 and TRBJ2-2; D gene ambiguous. V lost 0 bases and J lost 7, with 6 bases in between. The CDR3 has 13 residues. The V gene's germline CDR1 is SGHNT and CDR2 YENEEA.

The V gene is TRBV4-3, the J gene TRBJ1-3; 7 bases line up with TRBD1. Germline V gives CDR1 LGHNA, CDR2 YSLEER. The CDR3 has 17 amino acids. Trimming cost V 4 bases and J 0 bases; bases outside gene matches: 9. In nucleotides, the CDR3 is TGCGCCAGCAGCCCAAAAGTGGGACAGATCTCTGGAAACACCATATATTTT. It codes for CASSPKVGQISGNTIYF.

This clone came up a few times. The chain couples TRBV5-4 to TRBJ1-1; TRBD1 might be the D (6 bases). This CDR3 is built from 15 residues. Trimming left V 4 bases short and J 6 bases short, with 19 bases between. CDR1 is SGHNT and CDR2 is YYREEE in the germline V gene (reference sequence). In DNA, the CDR3 is TGTGCCAGCAGCCCCATGGACAGTTTCAGCGCTGAAGCTTTCTTT. Translating it yields CASSPMDSFSAEAFF.

The chain is built from TRBV28 and TRBJ1-1; the D is unclear. CDR3 length: 13 residues. Germline values: CDR1 MDHEN, CDR2 SYDVKM. The V and J ends lost 4 bases and 7 bases respectively, with 13 bases between them. CDR3 loop: CASSSLTPIEAFF. CDR3 DNA sequence: TGTGCCAGCAGTTCCCTCACTCCGATTGAAGCTTTCTTT.

The V gene is TRBV5-1, the J gene TRBJ2-2; 15 bases fit TRBD2. V was clipped by 0 bases and J by 5 bases; unmatched bases: 8. Per the germline V gene, CDR1 is SGHRS and CDR2 is YFSETQ. This CDR3 is 19 amino acids long. CDR3: CASSLEPGLAGGGTGELFF. The CDR3 bases are TGCGCCAGCAGCTTGGAACCGGGACTAGCGGGAGGAGGTACCGGGGAGCTGTTTTTT.

This clone was seen just once. The rearrangement links TRBV5-6 to TRBJ1-2; the D gene is possibly TRBD1 (5 bases). The CDR3 sequence is 16 residues long. V was cut by 0 bases and J by 7 bases, with 19 bases left in between. CDR1 and CDR2 (germline): SGHDT, YYEEEE. CDR3: CASSLAASREVAGYTF. CDR3 DNA sequence: TGTGCCAGCAGCTTGGCGGCGAGCAGGGAAGTTGCTGGCTACACCTTC.

This clone has just a few counts. This chain uses TRBV29-1 with TRBJ2-2, with D tentatively TRBD1 (5 bases). Germline loops: CDR1 SQVTM, CDR2 ANQGSEA. CDR3 length equals 15 residues. V lost 4 bases and J lost 1, with 13 bases in between. The CDR3 nucleotides read TGCAGCGTTGCACTACGTAGGGGGAACACCGGGGAGCTGTTTTTT. As protein: CSVALRRGNTGELFF.

This clone appeared once. The chain links TRBV6-1 to TRBJ2-3; 9 bases are shared with TRBD1. The CDR3 sequence is 14 residues long. The germline V gene encodes CDR1 MNHNS and CDR2 SASEGT. Trimming took 3 bases from V and 3 from J; bases not matched to a gene: 1. CDR3 in DNA: TGTGCCAGCAGTGAGGACAGGGGAACAGATACGCAGTATTTT. This translates into CASSEDRGTDTQYF.

CDR3 region: CASSLRQGRAGELFF. For the CDR3, the DNA is TGTGCCAGCAGCCTTAGACAGGGGAGGGCCGGGGAGCTGTTTTTT. The chain employs TRBV28 and TRBJ2-2; D perhaps matches TRBD1 (8 bases). The CDR3 extends over 15 amino acids. Germline V gene lookup returns CDR1 MDHEN and CDR2 SYDVKM. With 6 bases removed from V and 6 bases from J, the gap between germline ends came to 17 bases.

In its sample, this clone was seen once. The rearrangement joins TRBV29-1 to TRBJ2-7; 11 nucleotides align to TRBD1. The CDR3 length is 14 residues. The germline gives CDR1 SQVTM, CDR2 ANQGSEA. V was clipped by 6 bases and J by 4 bases; unmatched bases: 8. The CDR3 DNA reads TGCAGCGTAAAACCGGGACAGGGGGTATACGAGCAGTACTTC. Protein sequence: CSVKPGQGVYEQYF.

The chain joins TRBV28 to TRBJ1-2, with D uncertain. Germline V gives CDR1 MDHEN, CDR2 SYDVKM. The CDR3 is 13 residues long. V was cut by 2 bases and J by 8 bases, with 12 bases left in between. The CDR3 DNA sequence: TGTGCCAGCAGTTTACCGGGATTGGGGGGCTACACCTTC. This sequence encodes CASSLPGLGGYTF.

This chain joins TRBV27 and TRBJ2-2; TRBD2 matches 9 bases. Germline loops: CDR1 MNHEY, CDR2 SMNVEV (reference sequence). V lost 0 bases and J lost 7; bases outside the gene matches: 6. The CDR3 length is 16 residues. The CDR3 bases are TGTGCCAGCAGTTTATCCCTCCGGACTAGCGTCGGGGAGCTGTTTTTT. Translated, it gives CASSLSLRTSVGELFF.

This chain uses TRBV7-3 with TRBJ2-1, with 9 bases matching TRBD2. The CDR3 sequence is 16 residues long. Germline V gives CDR1 SGHTA, CDR2 FQGTGA. V lost 1 base and J lost 6; bases outside the gene matches: 7. CDR3: CASSLIGGRASNEQFF. DNA for the CDR3: TGTGCCAGCAGCTTAATAGGCGGGAGGGCCAGCAATGAGCAGTTCTTC.

This rearrangement joins TRBV19 to TRBJ2-1; TRBD2 agrees at 16 bases. The length of the CDR3 is 15 residues. CDR1 is LNHDA and CDR2 is SQIVND in the germline V gene (reference sequence). The V and J ends lost 4 bases and 8 bases, in that order; junction bases with no gene match: 2. The CDR3 protein is CASSRGLAGGYEQFF. CDR3 in DNA: TGTGCCAGTAGTAGGGGACTAGCGGGAGGGTATGAGCAGTTCTTC.

The chain is built from TRBV28 and TRBJ1-1; 10 nucleotides agree with TRBD1. Germline V gene sequence: CDR1 MDHEN, CDR2 SYDVKM. V gave up 5 bases and J gave up 0 bases; unmatched junction bases: 3. The CDR3 runs to 15 residues. The CDR3 sequence: CASSGTGAMNTEAFF. CDR3 nucleotide sequence: TGTGCCAGCAGTGGGACAGGGGCCATGAACACTGAAGCTTTCTTT. Full variable domain (remainder filled in from reference TRBV28 and TRBJ1-1): DVKVTQSSRYLVKRTGEKVFLECVQDMDHENMFWYRQDPGLGLRLIYFSYDVKMKEKGDIPEGYSVSREKKERFSLILESASTNQTSMYLCASSGTGAMNTEAFFGQGTRLTVV.